These 29 T cell receptor beta chains originate from one sample sequenced in a study of T cells in Graves' hyperthyroidism and ophthalmopathy. RNA transcripts were the template for amplifying TCR beta CDR3 regions. A set of HTBI primers served as the primers for a first-round RT-PCR of the TCR CDR3. One entry per CDR3 protein results from TCRdb running MiXCR on the multiplex PCR reads. The repertoire includes about 570,000 distinct CDR3 sequences, 35% to 55% of them detected once, and roughly 19% sits in the top ten. Material for sequencing was peripheral blood or thyroid tissue (not recorded which). The receptors were gathered from an adult woman with Graves' disease, either hyperthyroidism or ophthalmopathy (not recorded which).

The chain is built from TRBV29-1 and TRBJ1-5; D call uncertain. Germline V gene sequence: CDR1 SQVTM, CDR2 ANQGSEA. CDR3 length: 13 amino acids. V shed 7 bases and J shed 0 bases, with 10 bases lying between them. The CDR3 bases are TGCAGCGGTAGCGGCGTTAGCAATCAGCCCCAGCATTTT. This encodes CSGSGVSNQPQHF.

In this sample, this clonotype turned up a few times. This chain links TRBV30 with TRBJ1-1; tentative D call: TRBD1 (5 bases). Trimming took off 1 base at V and 13 bases at J, with 22 bases between the two ends. The CDR3 length is 14 residues. Germline CDR1 is GTSNPN and CDR2 is SVGIG (reference sequence). Written as DNA, the CDR3 is TGTGCCTGGAGTGCCCATTTGGGGCGGAGTGGTGGTTTCTTT. Its translation: CAWSAHLGRSGGFF.

A note on this clonotype: Possible read error: a much larger clone is one base away. This chain joins TRBV5-1 and TRBJ1-5; no clear D. CDR1 is SGHRS and CDR2 is YFSETQ in the germline V gene. The CDR3 has 13 residues. CDR3 loop: CASGLWINQPQHF. CDR3 DNA: TGCGCCAGCGGCTTGTGGATAAATCAGCCCCAGCATTTT.

In this sample, this clonotype turned up many times. V gene TRBV6-1 combines with J gene TRBJ1-2, with TRBD1 matching 10 bases. This CDR3 spans 13 amino acids. Germline CDR1 is MNHNS and CDR2 is SASEGT. J was trimmed by 8 bases and V by 6 bases; bases with no gene match: 6. CDR3 DNA: TGTGCCAGCAGCGGACAGGGGGTGGAAGGCTACACCTTC. Its translation is CASSGQGVEGYTF.

As regards this clonotype: This likely comes from a read error, as the CDR3 has no conserved phenylalanine or tryptophan at its end. V and J are TRBV2 and TRBJ2-5, with 13 bases that match TRBD2. Germline V gene data show CDR1 as SNHLY and CDR2 as FYNNEI. The CDR3 has 17 residues. Trimming removed 6 bases from V and 4 bases from J; junction bases left unmatched: 11. The DNA for the CDR3 is TGTGCCAGCAGGACTAGCGGGAGGACAGGTAACTCAGAGACCCAGTACCTC. It yields the protein CASRTSGRTGNSETQYL.

The chain joins TRBV11-2 to TRBJ1-6; D may be TRBD1 (6 bases). Germline values: CDR1 SGHAT, CDR2 FQNNGV. This CDR3 comprises 15 residues. The V and J ends lost 0 bases and 9 bases respectively, with 12 bases between them. CDR3 bases: TGTGCCAGCAGCTTAGAAATCGGGGGGCCTTCACCCCTCCACTTT. Translating gives CASSLEIGGPSPLHF.

This clonotype was counted at least ten times. V and J are TRBV25-1 and TRBJ1-1; TRBD1 matches 7 bases. The junction had 5 bases not matched to a gene; V was cut back by 7 bases and J by 3 bases. Germline lookup yields CDR1 MGHDK and CDR2 SYGVNS. The CDR3 has 13 amino acids. The chain's CDR3 is CASTNTGDTEAFF. The CDR3 bases are TGTGCCAGCACGAATACAGGGGACACTGAAGCTTTCTTT. Together with reference TRBV25-1 and TRBJ1-1, the CDR3 gives the full variable domain: EADIYQTPRYLVIGTGKKITLECSQTMGHDKMYWYQQDPGMELHLIHYSYGVNSTEKGDLSSESTVSRIRTEHFPLTLESARPSHTSQYLCASTNTGDTEAFFGQGTRLTVV.

A few counts support this clonotype. This chain links TRBV11-2 with TRBJ2-3, with D possibly matching TRBD1 (5 bases). This CDR3 spans 12 amino acids. CDR1 is SGHAT, CDR2 FQNNGV, per germline. V shed 0 bases and J shed 8 bases, with 6 bases lying between them. The CDR3, as DNA: TGTGCCAGCAGCTTAGAAGGGGTTACGCAGTATTTT. This encodes CASSLEGVTQYF.

With regard to this clonotype: Sequence at one end of the junction differs from germline and may be a read error. The chain couples TRBV7-9 to TRBJ1-4, with unresolved D. Looked up from germline, CDR1 is SEHNR and CDR2 is FQNEAQ (reference sequence). This CDR3 comprises 14 residues. The CDR3: CASSLDPVDEELFF. The CDR3 DNA reads as TGTGCCAGCAGTTTAGATCCTGTTGATGAGGAACTGTTTTTT.

The chain combines TRBV24-1 with TRBJ1-2; no clear D. V lost 4 bases, J lost 2 bases, and 10 bases lay in between. Germline V gives CDR1 KGHDR, CDR2 SFDVKD. The CDR3 covers 14 residues. CDR3 DNA: TGTGCCACCAGTGACCCGACGGCAAACTATGGCTACACCTTC. It specifies CATSDPTANYGYTF.

This clonotype was observed at least ten times. The CDR3 region is CASSFLYGELFF. CDR3 nucleotide sequence: TGTGCCAGCAGTTTTCTATACGGGGAGCTGTTTTTT. J is TRBJ2-2 and V is TRBV12-3 or TRBV12-4, with no clear D. Trimming removed 3 bases at V and 7 bases at J, with 6 bases between. This CDR3 has 12 amino acids.

This chain links TRBV19 with TRBJ2-2; D perhaps matches TRBD2 (6 bases). CDR1 LNHDA and CDR2 SQIVND come from the germline V gene (reference sequence). V shed 5 bases and J shed 3 bases, with 13 bases lying between them. This CDR3 is built from 15 residues. The CDR3 bases are TGTGCCAGTAGTGCCGGGGACTGGGACACCGGGGAGCTGTTTTTT. Protein: CASSAGDWDTGELFF.

The chain recombines TRBV19 with TRBJ1-1, with D possibly TRBD1 on 5 matching bases. The CDR3 consists of 14 residues. Germline V CDR1 and CDR2: LNHDA, SQIVND (reference sequence). V lost 4 bases and J 9 bases, leaving 18 bases between the germline ends. CDR3 protein: CASSRGYSGAKAFF. As DNA, the CDR3 is TGTGCCAGTAGTAGGGGGTACTCTGGGGCCAAAGCTTTCTTT.

The chain joins TRBV5-1 to TRBJ1-3, with D possibly TRBD1 on 6 matching bases. This CDR3 comprises 15 residues. The germline gives CDR1 SGHRS, CDR2 YFSETQ. V lost 5 bases and J lost 0, with 12 bases in between. The CDR3 DNA follows: TGCGCCAGCAGATGGACAGTCGGCTCTGGAAACACCATATATTTT. This encodes CASRWTVGSGNTIYF.

A single count supports this clonotype. The gene calls are TRBV12-3 or TRBV12-4 and TRBJ2-5; D not resolved. The CDR3 length is 13 residues. V lost 4 bases to trimming and J lost 7 bases, with 13 bases between them. CDR3 bases: TGTGCCAGCAGTTCAATTTGGGTCGGGACCCAGTACTTC. This encodes CASSSIWVGTQYF.

This clonotype was detected ten times or more. The chain recombines TRBV12-5 with TRBJ2-2, with 7 positions matching TRBD1. Losses at the gene ends were 8 bases for V and 4 bases for J; bases not matched to a gene: 7. The CDR3 length is 14 residues. Germline CDR1 is LGHNT and CDR2 is FRNRAP. The CDR3 sequence: CASTWDSPTGELFF. CDR3 coding DNA: TGTGCTAGTACCTGGGACAGCCCCACCGGGGAGCTGTTTTTT.

The chain recombines TRBV28 with TRBJ1-4; no definite D call. The CDR3 spans 13 residues. Germline loops: CDR1 MDHEN, CDR2 SYDVKM. Trimming cost V 7 bases and J 10 bases, with 16 bases left between them. Here the CDR3 DNA reads TGTGCCAGCAACCGGCCGACCCGGGCAAAACTGTTTTTT. Its protein is CASNRPTRAKLFF.

This clonotype was observed a handful of times. V usage is TRBV28 and J usage is TRBJ2-5; TRBD1 or TRBD2 may be the D gene (5 bases each). The CDR3 extends over 15 amino acids. V was trimmed by 3 bases and J by 2 bases, leaving 13 bases between them. Germline CDR1 is MDHEN and CDR2 is SYDVKM. CDR3 coding DNA: TGTGCCAGCAGTTTCGGGACGGTGACTCAAGAGACCCAGTACTTC. Translated, it gives CASSFGTVTQETQYF.

This clonotype was seen at least ten times. The gene calls are TRBV19 and TRBJ1-1; 7 nucleotides agree with TRBD1. The V gene's germline CDR1 is LNHDA and CDR2 SQIVND (reference sequence). CDR3 length equals 15 residues. Trimming cost V 5 bases and J 5 bases; bases outside gene matches: 11. CDR3 region: CASSGPRTGRTEAFF. DNA for the CDR3: TGTGCCAGTAGTGGACCAAGGACAGGCAGAACTGAAGCTTTCTTT. Using reference TRBV19 and TRBJ1-1 for the parts outside the CDR3, the full variable domain is DGGITQSPKYLFRKEGQNVTLSCEQNLNHDAMYWYRQDPGQGLRLIYYSQIVNDFQKGDIAEGYSVSREKKESFPLTVTSAQKNPTAFYLCASSGPRTGRTEAFFGQGTRLTVV.

This clonotype was counted a single time. A much larger clone differs from this one at a single base, so this may be a read error. The chain joins TRBV5-5 to TRBJ2-2; D is possibly TRBD2 (5 bases). There are 15 residues in the CDR3. Germline lookup yields CDR1 SGHKS and CDR2 YYEKEE (reference sequence). The CDR3 region is CAGSRLVRDTGELFF. Written as DNA, the CDR3 is TGTGCCGGCAGCCGATTAGTCCGGGATACCGGGGAGCTGTTTTTT.

The table lists this clonotype with many counts. The V and J genes are TRBV9 and TRBJ1-5; no clear D gene. The CDR3 runs 13 residues. Germline CDR1 SGDLS, CDR2 YYNGEE. Between the trimmed V and J ends, which lost 0 bases and 4 bases, there was a span of 5 bases. The CDR3 loop is CASSVAGNQPQHF. The CDR3, as DNA: TGTGCCAGCAGCGTAGCTGGAAATCAGCCCCAGCATTTT.

The gene calls are TRBV7-9 and TRBJ2-6; the D is unclear. Germline values: CDR1 SEHNR, CDR2 FQNEAQ (reference sequence). V was clipped by 4 bases and J by 3 bases, with 10 bases between them. This CDR3 has 15 amino acids. CDR3 in DNA: TGTGCCAGCAGCTCTAACAGCTATGGGGCCAACGTCCTGACTTTC. The encoded protein is CASSSNSYGANVLTF.

The chain uses TRBV20-1 and TRBJ1-5; 12 nucleotides line up with TRBD1. V lost 7 bases, J lost 0 bases, and 7 bases stayed unmatched. Germline CDR1 is DFQATT and CDR2 is SNEGSKA (reference sequence). The CDR3 length is 16 residues. CDR3 in DNA: TGCAGTGTATCCGGGACAGGGGGCTATAGCAATCAGCCCCAGCATTTT. This encodes CSVSGTGGYSNQPQHF.

In DNA, the CDR3 is TGCAGTCGGAGACAGATGAACACTGAAGCTTTCTTT. Translated: CSRRQMNTEAFF. The chain couples TRBV20-1 to TRBJ1-1; possibly TRBD1 for D (5 bases). V gave up 8 bases and J gave up 0 bases, with 10 bases separating them. Germline CDR1 and CDR2: DFQATT and SNEGSKA (reference sequence). The CDR3 has 12 amino acids.

This sequence joins TRBV9 and TRBJ2-7, with D possibly being TRBD2 (5 bases). Germline CDR1 is SGDLS and CDR2 is YYNGEE. The CDR3 length is 14 residues. V shed 0 bases and J shed 2 bases, with 9 bases lying between them. CDR3 sequence reads: CASSVADGAYEQYF. The CDR3, as DNA: TGTGCCAGCAGCGTAGCCGACGGGGCCTACGAGCAGTACTTC.

This clonotype was recorded many times. The chain carries TRBV7-9 and TRBJ2-7; 7 bases line up with TRBD2. Germline V gene data show CDR1 as SEHNR and CDR2 as FQNEAQ (reference sequence). The ends lost 3 bases at V and 0 bases at J; junction bases unmatched: 8. The CDR3 has 16 amino acids. The CDR3 is CASSFEGGGSSYEQYF. CDR3 sequence (DNA): TGTGCCAGCAGCTTTGAGGGCGGCGGGAGCTCCTACGAGCAGTACTTC. Combining the CDR3 with reference TRBV7-9 and TRBJ2-7 gives the whole variable domain DTGVSQNPRHKITKRGQNVTFRCDPISEHNRLYWYRQTLGQGPEFLTYFQNEAQLEKSRLLSDRFSAERPKGSFSTLEIQRTEQGDSAMYLCASSFEGGGSSYEQYFGPGTRLTVT.

V is TRBV19 and J is TRBJ1-1, with unresolved D. CDR3 length: 12 amino acids. Trimming removed 3 bases at V and 10 bases at J, with 12 bases between. Per germline, CDR1 LNHDA and CDR2 SQIVND (reference sequence). CDR3 DNA: TGTGCCAGTAGTATTTCGTGGAATCGAGCTTTCTTT. Protein: CASSISWNRAFF.

The chain couples TRBV14 to TRBJ2-2; D call uncertain. Germline V CDR1 and CDR2: SGHDN, FVKESK. Trimming removed 8 bases from V and 6 bases from J, with 10 bases in between. The CDR3 totals 12 residues. CDR3 amino acids: CASPGPSGELFF. In nucleotides, the CDR3 is TGTGCCAGCCCTGGACCGTCCGGGGAGCTGTTTTTT.

The chain is built from TRBV2 and TRBJ1-2; no clear D gene. Between the trimmed V and J ends, which lost 6 bases and 10 bases, there was a span of 12 bases. Per germline, CDR1 SNHLY and CDR2 FYNNEI. The CDR3 spans 11 residues. CDR3 sequence (DNA): TGTGCCAGCAGGGCAGCTCAAGACTACACCTTC. Residues: CASRAAQDYTF.